This passage covers 18 T cell receptor beta chains from one sample sequenced in a study of blood T cell repertoires in COVID-19. The protocol was immunoSEQ multiplex PCR, while the TCRdb copy is restricted to in-frame clones and leaves out a portion. The sample lists approximately 170,000 clones; about four fifths were seen once. The sample was peripheral blood. Receptor source: a man in his sixties with active or convalescent COVID-19.

The chain is built from TRBV6-4 and TRBJ1-1; 9 nucleotides align to TRBD1. CDR3 length equals 18 residues. From germline, CDR1 is MRHNA and CDR2 SNTAGT. V lost 0 bases to trimming and J lost 3 bases; unmatched junction nucleotides: 11. CDR3 sequence reads: CASSDSGQGKGAHTEAFF. The CDR3 DNA reads TGTGCCAGCAGTGACTCGGGACAGGGTAAGGGGGCACACACTGAAGCTTTCTTT.

Only one count was recorded for this clone. This chain joins TRBV29-1 and TRBJ2-1; 13 nucleotides match TRBD2. The trim removed 7 bases at V and 0 bases at J, leaving 12 bases unmatched. The germline V gene encodes CDR1 SQVTM and CDR2 ANQGSEA. The CDR3 contains 18 residues. Here the CDR3 reads CSGAGTSGKKRSYNEQFF. CDR3 DNA: TGCAGCGGTGCCGGGACTAGCGGGAAAAAACGCTCCTACAATGAGCAGTTCTTC.

V and J are TRBV25-1 and TRBJ1-6; the D gene is possibly TRBD1 (6 bases). The CDR3 consists of 15 residues. Trimming removed 6 bases from V and 0 bases from J, with 9 bases in between. The germline gives CDR1 MGHDK, CDR2 SYGVNS. CDR3 nucleotides: TGTGCCAGCAGGTCAGGGGACTCCTATAATTCACCCCTCCACTTT. Translating gives CASRSGDSYNSPLHF.

This clone was found a few times. V and J are TRBV15 and TRBJ2-2, with 11 positions matching TRBD2. The CDR3 has 16 residues. V was pared by 5 bases and J by 5 bases, with 7 bases of the junction left unmatched. The germline V gene has CDR1 LNHNV and CDR2 YYDKDF (reference sequence). The CDR3 nucleotides read TGTGCCACCAGCCTACGACTAGCGGGATATACCGGGGAGCTGTTTTTT. Translated, it gives CATSLRLAGYTGELFF.

This clone was counted only a few times. This specimen includes other DNA sequences encoding the same CDR3. The chain has TRBV15 and TRBJ2-1, with D maybe TRBD1 (6 bases). V lost 0 bases, J lost 0 bases, and 9 bases lay in between. From germline, CDR1 is LNHNV and CDR2 YYDKDF (reference sequence). The CDR3 extends over 16 amino acids. The CDR3, as DNA: TGTGCCACCAGCAGAGACAGGGGAAGCTCCTACAATGAGCAGTTCTTC. Translated: CATSRDRGSSYNEQFF.

The V call is TRBV5-4, the J call TRBJ2-1, with 8 bases lining up with TRBD1. CDR1 is SGHNT, CDR2 YYREEE, per germline (reference sequence). CDR3 size: 15 residues. The V and J ends lost 4 bases and 4 bases, in that order; junction bases with no gene match: 7. As DNA, the CDR3 is TGTGCCAGCAGCGGCGACAGGGGTTCTTACAATGAGCAGTTCTTC. Amino acid sequence: CASSGDRGSYNEQFF.

The J gene is TRBJ2-2, the V gene TRBV7-3; no clear D gene. Germline CDR1 is SGHTA and CDR2 is FQGTGA. The V and J ends lost 3 bases and 2 bases respectively, with 7 bases between them. The CDR3 is made up of 14 amino acids. The CDR3 is CASSFSGNTGELFF. The CDR3 DNA is TGTGCCAGCAGCTTTTCTGGCAACACCGGGGAGCTGTTTTTT. The variable domain in full, with the rest retrieved from reference TRBV7-3 and TRBJ2-2, is GAGVSQTPSNKVTEKGKYVELRCDPISGHTALYWYRQSLGQGPEFLIYFQGTGAADDSGLPNDRFFAVRPEGSVSTLKIQRTERGDSAVYLCASSFSGNTGELFFGEGSRLTVL.

This clone was picked up one time. The chain is built from TRBV11-3 and TRBJ2-2, with D perhaps matching TRBD2 (5 bases). V lost 4 bases, J lost 9 bases, and 6 bases lay in between. There are 11 residues in the CDR3. Germline loops: CDR1 SGHNT, CDR2 YENEEA. The CDR3 sequence: CASSSGRELFF. Written as DNA, the CDR3 is TGTGCCAGCAGCTCGGGAAGGGAGCTGTTTTTT.

The V and J genes are TRBV28 and TRBJ1-2; D not resolved. V was cut by 6 bases and J by 7 bases, with 6 bases left in between. Germline loops: CDR1 MDHEN, CDR2 SYDVKM. This CDR3 comprises 10 residues. The CDR3 loop is CASRDSGYTF. The CDR3 DNA reads as TGTGCCAGCAGGGACTCTGGCTACACCTTC.

The J gene is TRBJ1-2, the V gene TRBV12-3 or TRBV12-4; D is uncertain. The germline V and J ends were trimmed by 6 bases and 8 bases, with 13 bases remaining between them. The CDR3 contains 12 residues. CDR3 amino acids: CASSRNGNGYTF. DNA for the CDR3: TGTGCCAGCAGCCGTAACGGGAACGGCTACACCTTC.

The DNA of the CDR3 is TGTGCCAGCAGCTTAGTCGGGGGTGGCACGGCAAATGAGCAGTTCTTC. Residues: CASSLVGGGTANEQFF. This rearrangement joins TRBV11-2 to TRBJ2-1, with TRBD2 as a possible D gene (6 bases). The V gene's germline CDR1 is SGHAT and CDR2 FQNNGV. The CDR3 consists of 16 residues. Deletions cut 1 base from V and 7 bases from J, with 17 bases between.

This clone has a handful of counts. The chain couples TRBV2 to TRBJ2-7; 9 nucleotides agree with TRBD1. From germline, CDR1 is SNHLY and CDR2 FYNNEI. V lost 8 bases and J lost 2; bases outside the gene matches: 7. The CDR3 loop spans 14 amino acids. The CDR3 is CASGGTGFTYEQYF. The DNA for the CDR3 is TGTGCCAGCGGCGGGACAGGGTTCACCTACGAGCAGTACTTC.

The rearrangement links TRBV15 to TRBJ2-7; TRBD2 aligns across 14 bases. The germline gives CDR1 LNHNV, CDR2 YYDKDF (reference sequence). After removal of 0 bases from V and 2 bases from J, the junction contained 6 bases not matched to a gene. There are 18 residues in the CDR3. The CDR3 bases are TGTGCCACCAGCAGAGATTGGGGACTAGCGGGAGAGACCTACGAGCAGTACTTC. Amino acid sequence: CATSRDWGLAGETYEQYF.

The chain is built from TRBV7-9 and TRBJ2-3, with TRBD2 identical over 11 bases. The CDR3 has 16 amino acids. The J segment lost 4 bases and the V segment lost 2 bases, leaving 5 bases of the junction unmatched. Germline V CDR1 and CDR2: SEHNR, FQNEAQ (reference sequence). The CDR3 loop is CASSLSSGGPADTQYF. The CDR3 DNA is TGTGCCAGCAGCTTATCTAGCGGGGGGCCTGCAGATACGCAGTATTTT.

This clone was detected once. The chain's CDR3 is CASSPGEGSGNSPLHF. DNA for the CDR3: TGCGCCAGCAGCCCCGGGGAGGGGTCGGGAAATTCACCCCTCCACTTT. The rearrangement links TRBV5-1 to TRBJ1-6, with D perhaps TRBD1 (5 bases). CDR1 is SGHRS, CDR2 YFSETQ, per germline. V shed 4 bases and J shed 7 bases, with 18 bases lying between them. CDR3 length equals 16 residues.

In DNA form, the CDR3 reads TGTGCCAGCAGCTTCCTCCAGGACAAAGAGACCCAGTACTTC. This encodes CASSFLQDKETQYF. The V gene is TRBV5-4, the J gene TRBJ2-5; possible D gene TRBD1, 5 bases. CDR1 is SGHNT and CDR2 is YYREEE in the germline V gene (reference sequence). This CDR3 spans 14 amino acids. V shed 2 bases and J shed 3 bases, with 11 bases lying between them.

The gene calls are TRBV12-3 or TRBV12-4 and TRBJ2-1, with unresolved D. Between the trimmed V and J ends, which lost 4 bases and 7 bases, there was a span of 5 bases. The CDR3 totals 11 residues. CDR3 sequence: CASSYENEQFF. CDR3 coding DNA: TGTGCCAGCAGTTATGAGAATGAGCAGTTCTTC.

The chain has TRBV5-1 and TRBJ2-1; 9 bases fit TRBD2. CDR1 is SGHRS and CDR2 is YFSETQ in the germline V gene. The CDR3 runs 16 residues. Losses at the gene ends were 1 base for V and 3 bases for J; bases not matched to a gene: 5. The CDR3 bases are TGCGCCAGCAGCTTGACAGGGACTAGCAGCTACAATGAGCAGTTCTTC. This codes for CASSLTGTSSYNEQFF.